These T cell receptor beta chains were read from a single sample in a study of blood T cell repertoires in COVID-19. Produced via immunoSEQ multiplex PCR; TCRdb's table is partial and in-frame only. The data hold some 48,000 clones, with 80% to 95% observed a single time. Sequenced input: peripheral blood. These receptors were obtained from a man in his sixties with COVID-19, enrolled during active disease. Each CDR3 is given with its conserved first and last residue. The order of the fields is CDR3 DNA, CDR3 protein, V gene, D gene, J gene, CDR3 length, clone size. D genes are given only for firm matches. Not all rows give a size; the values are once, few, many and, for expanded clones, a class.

TGTGCCAGTATCCCGGACAAGAACACTGAAGCTTTCTTT	CASIPDKNTEAFF	TRBV19	NA	TRBJ1-1	13	NA
TGTGCCAGCGCGGCGGGGTTCCAAGAGACCCAGTACTTC	CASAAGFQETQYF	TRBV5-4	NA	TRBJ2-5	13	few
TGTGCCAGCAGTGAAGCGCTTCGGGGGTACGAGCAGTACTTC	CASSEALRGYEQYF	TRBV6-1	NA	TRBJ2-7	14	few
TGTGCCAGCAGTTTATCAAAACAGGGCTACGAGCAGTACTTC	CASSLSKQGYEQYF	TRBV28	NA	TRBJ2-7	14	NA
TGTGCCAGCAGTCGCGGACAGGGGTCAGGGGGAGAGCTGTTTTTT	CASSRGQGSGGELFF	TRBV6-5	TRBD1	TRBJ2-2	15	NA
TGTGCCAGCAGCTCAGGAGGGACTCAGTCCTACAATGAGCAGTTCTTC	CASSSGGTQSYNEQFF	TRBV7-9	NA	TRBJ2-1	16	NA
TGTGCCAGCACCTTACGAGGGGGTGTGGATGGCTACACCTTC	CASTLRGGVDGYTF	TRBV7-9	NA	TRBJ1-2	14	NA
TGTGCCAGCAGCTTAGTCGTGGAGGGCCTAGGGGAGCAGTACTTC	CASSLVVEGLGEQYF	TRBV7-2	NA	TRBJ2-7	15	NA
TGTGCCAGCAGCCAAGTTTTCGCCAGGGAACAAAACATTCAGTACTTC	CASSQVFAREQNIQYF	TRBV3-1/TRBV3-2	NA	TRBJ2-4	16	once
TGTGCCAGCAGCCAAGATAGCAGTCTAGAGGGGACTAGCGGGAGGGCCGCCCAAGAGACCCAGTACTTC	CASSQDSSLEGTSGRAAQETQYF	TRBV14	TRBD2	TRBJ2-5	23	NA
TGTGCCAGTAGTAGGACAGGGAACACCGGGGAGCTGTTTTTT	CASSRTGNTGELFF	TRBV19	TRBD1	TRBJ2-2	14	NA
TGTGCCAGCAGCAGAACCGGGACAGGGTCCCAATCTAATGAAAAACTGTTTTTT	CASSRTGTGSQSNEKLFF	TRBV11-2	TRBD1	TRBJ1-4	18	once
TGTGCCAGCACCAGGGGGACGGTAACCTACAATGAGCAGTTCTTC	CASTRGTVTYNEQFF	TRBV5-6	TRBD1	TRBJ2-1	15	NA
TGCGCCAGCAGCTACGACAGGGAAGGACCCCTCCACTTT	CASSYDREGPLHF	TRBV5-1	TRBD1	TRBJ1-6	13	once
TGCGCCAGCAGCACCGAGGACACAGGGGCCGCCTACGAGCAGTACTTC	CASSTEDTGAAYEQYF	TRBV5-1	TRBD1	TRBJ2-7	16	NA
TGTGCCTGGACCATCGCGGGGACTACAGATACGCAGTATTTT	CAWTIAGTTDTQYF	TRBV30	NA	TRBJ2-3	14	NA
TGTGCCAGCAGCGGGACAGCTCGGGCCTACGAGCAGTACTTC	CASSGTARAYEQYF	TRBV7-9	TRBD1	TRBJ2-7	14	NA
TGTGCCAGCAGCGTAGAGGTCAGGGGCGAGCAGTACTTC	CASSVEVRGEQYF	TRBV9	NA	TRBJ2-7	13	NA
TGCGCCAGCAGCCAAGTTAGGAACGGACAGGCAAAGCTCACTGAAGCTTTCTTT	CASSQVRNGQAKLTEAFF	TRBV4-1	TRBD1	TRBJ1-1	18	NA
TGTGCCAGCAGTTTAAAACACCGGCGGGGAAACTACGAGCAGTACTTC	CASSLKHRRGNYEQYF	TRBV28	NA	TRBJ2-7	16	NA
TGTGCCAGCAGTCCCCCGGGGGACTTTCTCGAGCAGTTCTTC	CASSPPGDFLEQFF	TRBV28	NA	TRBJ2-1	14	NA
TGTGCAAGTCGCTCTCGACTAGCGGGGGACACAGATACGCAGTATTTT	CASRSRLAGDTDTQYF	TRBV12-2	NA	TRBJ2-3	16	NA
TGTGCCAGCAGTTTAGGGCAGGACTACGAGCAGTACTTC	CASSLGQDYEQYF	TRBV28	NA	TRBJ2-7	13	NA
TGCGCCAGCAGCCCGGACTACAGGGGAAGAAGTGGCTACACCTTC	CASSPDYRGRSGYTF	TRBV5-1	TRBD1	TRBJ1-2	15	NA
TGTGCCAGCAGCTTGGAGGGAGGGACACACTACAATGAGCAGTTCTTC	CASSLEGGTHYNEQFF	TRBV5-4	NA	TRBJ2-1	16	NA
TGCGCCAGCAGCTTGGCGGCAGGCGAACCCTACGAGCAGTACTTC	CASSLAAGEPYEQYF	TRBV5-1	NA	TRBJ2-7	15	NA
TGTGCCAGTACGGGACTAGCGGGAGCCAGGCATGAGCAGTTCTTC	CASTGLAGARHEQFF	TRBV19	TRBD2	TRBJ2-1	15	NA
TGCGCCAGCACCCAGAGTGGGACAGGAGGCTACTCTTCAGATACGCAGTATTTT	CASTQSGTGGYSSDTQYF	TRBV10-2	TRBD1	TRBJ2-3	18	NA
TGCAGCGTTGCAACTGGGACAGGGGGCGGTCAGCCCCAGCATTTT	CSVATGTGGGQPQHF	TRBV29-1	TRBD1	TRBJ1-5	15	NA
TGTGCCAGCAGCTTGCATGGGGACAGCATCGGGCATGAAAAACTGTTTTTT	CASSLHGDSIGHEKLFF	TRBV7-9	TRBD1	TRBJ1-4	17	NA
TGTGCCAGCAGCTTGGGAGTAGTGGCTTTCTTT	CASSLGVVAFF	TRBV11-2	NA	TRBJ1-1	11	NA
TGTGCCAGCACAACGAGCTCTGGAAACACCATATATTTT	CASTTSSGNTIYF	TRBV12-3/TRBV12-4	NA	TRBJ1-3	13	NA
TGTGCCAGCTCACTAGGTGGACAGGATTGGTCACCCCTCCACTTT	CASSLGGQDWSPLHF	TRBV18	TRBD1	TRBJ1-6	15	NA
TGTGCCAGCAGTACCAGGGGTAGAAATGGCTACACCTTC	CASSTRGRNGYTF	TRBV28	NA	TRBJ1-2	13	NA
TGTGCCAGCAGCCTTCGGGATGGAGCTGGAAACACCATATATTTT	CASSLRDGAGNTIYF	TRBV5-8	NA	TRBJ1-3	15	NA
TGTGCCAGCAGCCAAGATCTCCTGAGCTCCTACAATGAGCAGTTCTTC	CASSQDLLSSYNEQFF	TRBV3-1/TRBV3-2	NA	TRBJ2-1	16	once